Presented here are 10 T cell receptor beta chains from one specimen sequenced in a study of shared T cell receptors in the human thymus. The table came from immunoSEQ multiplex PCR; TCRdb's copy has only in-frame clones and leaves some out. The table shows 500,000 to 550,000 clones, with roughly 74% occurring only once. This sample was shared with a second study, whose subject was human thymus T cells.

The sample taken for sequencing was thymocytes. The source is a boy under three years old with a congenital heart defect.

This chain joins TRBV12-5 and TRBJ2-2; 7 nucleotides align to TRBD2. From germline, CDR1 is LGHNT and CDR2 FRNRAP. The CDR3 is 15 amino acids. Trimming took 8 bases from V and 2 from J; bases not matched to a gene: 8. CDR3 residues: CASTPSGLNTGELFF. CDR3 sequence (DNA): TGTGCTAGTACCCCTAGCGGACTAAACACCGGGGAGCTGTTTTTT.

This sequence joins TRBV12-5 and TRBJ2-7; maybe TRBD2 (5 bases). Germline CDR1 and CDR2: LGHNT and FRNRAP. The CDR3 is made up of 12 amino acids. V dropped 6 bases and J dropped 2 bases, with 8 bases sitting between them. CDR3 residues: CASGPGTYEQYF. CDR3 DNA: TGTGCTAGTGGCCCGGGGACCTACGAGCAGTACTTC.

The chain links TRBV5-4 to TRBJ2-3; 7 bases agree with TRBD1. The CDR3 sequence is 19 residues long. The germline V gene encodes CDR1 SGHNT and CDR2 YYREEE (reference sequence). The junction had 13 bases not matched to a gene; V was cut back by 0 bases and J by 0 bases. The CDR3 coding sequence is TGTGCCAGCAGCTTGGCCGGGACAGCATTTGGGGCTAGCACAGATACGCAGTATTTT. It encodes CASSLAGTAFGASTDTQYF.

V usage is TRBV6-6 and J usage is TRBJ2-1, with 8 bases identical to TRBD2. The CDR3 consists of 15 residues. Germline V gene lookup returns CDR1 MNHNY and CDR2 SVGAGI (reference sequence). Germline trimming cut 6 bases from V and 9 bases from J; bases unmatched to any gene: 13. This CDR3 is CASSLTAGARGEQFF. The CDR3 nucleotides read TGTGCCAGCAGCCTCACAGCGGGGGCTAGGGGTGAGCAGTTCTTC.

This chain uses TRBV30 with TRBJ2-1; a weak D match, TRBD2 (5 bases). This CDR3 is 17 amino acids long. From germline, CDR1 is GTSNPN and CDR2 SVGIG (reference sequence). V was trimmed by 2 bases and J by 0 bases, leaving 17 bases between them. CDR3 in amino acids: CAWSSPGGPLSYNEQFF. The DNA for the CDR3 is TGTGCCTGGAGTTCCCCTGGCGGGCCCCTCTCCTACAATGAGCAGTTCTTC.

This chain uses TRBV30 with TRBJ1-4; D gene unclear. Trimming left V 0 bases short and J 7 bases short, with 15 bases between. The CDR3 loop spans 15 amino acids. Germline V gene data show CDR1 as GTSNPN and CDR2 as SVGIG (reference sequence). CDR3 residues: CAWSVRMLSGEKLFF. The CDR3 DNA reads TGTGCCTGGAGTGTTAGGATGCTGTCGGGTGAAAAACTGTTTTTT.

This chain links TRBV7-9 with TRBJ2-5; unclear D gene. V lost 8 bases, J lost 0 bases, and 7 bases lay in between. This CDR3 has 12 residues. Germline V gene lookup returns CDR1 SEHNR and CDR2 FQNEAQ (reference sequence). CDR3 amino acids: CASWAYQETQYF. The CDR3 region has the DNA TGTGCCAGCTGGGCGTACCAAGAGACCCAGTACTTC.

This clone showed up just once. J is TRBJ2-1 and V is TRBV6-5; D may be TRBD2 (5 bases). Trimming shortened V by 8 bases and J by 6 bases, and 5 bases separated the two germline ends. The CDR3 length is 10 residues. Germline CDR1 and CDR2: MNHEY and SVGAGI. Here the CDR3 reads CASRGNEQFF. The CDR3 nucleotides are TGTGCCAGCCGGGGCAATGAGCAGTTCTTC.

This clone appeared a single time. The gene calls are TRBV27 and TRBJ1-1, with D unclear. CDR1 and CDR2 from the germline V gene are MNHEY and SMNVEV (reference sequence). This CDR3 spans 14 amino acids. Trimming stripped 6 bases from V and 1 base from J, with 12 bases between. CDR3 DNA sequence: TGTGCCAGCAGCCTAACCCGAACGAACACTGAAGCTTTCTTT. Its protein product is CASSLTRTNTEAFF.

V and J are TRBV4-2 and TRBJ2-7, with D possibly TRBD1 on 5 matching bases. The CDR3 runs 15 residues. Germline-derived CDR1 and CDR2 are LGHNA and YNFKEQ. The V gene lost 3 bases and the J gene lost 3 bases, with 15 bases spanning the gap. This chain's CDR3 is CASSQGQNEFYEQYF. The CDR3 nucleotides read TGTGCCAGCAGCCAGGGGCAGAACGAGTTCTACGAGCAGTACTTC.